The clone carrying this T cell receptor beta chain turned up a few times. This record comes from a study of blood T cell repertoires in COVID-19. Study-level background: Samples taken during acute and convalescent COVID-19 were collected in the United States, Italy and Spain.

Profiling relied on immunoSEQ multiplex PCR, and the TCRdb table lists in-frame clones only, not all of them. The sample has hundreds of thousands of clones, around 89% seen once; the top ten hold about 2.9%. Trimming cost V 0 bases and J 3 bases, with 15 bases left between them. This CDR3 spans 16 amino acids. The origin of this receptor is a woman aged 25 to 39 with COVID-19, enrolled during active disease. The rearrangement links TRBV23-1 to TRBJ2-7; weak D call: TRBD2 (6 bases). TRBV23-1 counts as an open reading frame of uncertain function. The sequencing sample was made of peripheral blood. CDR3 residues: CASSQSPGSRLYEQYV. The DNA of the CDR3 is TGCGCCAGCAGTCAATCTCCCGGGAGCCGGCTCTACGAGCAGTACGTC.